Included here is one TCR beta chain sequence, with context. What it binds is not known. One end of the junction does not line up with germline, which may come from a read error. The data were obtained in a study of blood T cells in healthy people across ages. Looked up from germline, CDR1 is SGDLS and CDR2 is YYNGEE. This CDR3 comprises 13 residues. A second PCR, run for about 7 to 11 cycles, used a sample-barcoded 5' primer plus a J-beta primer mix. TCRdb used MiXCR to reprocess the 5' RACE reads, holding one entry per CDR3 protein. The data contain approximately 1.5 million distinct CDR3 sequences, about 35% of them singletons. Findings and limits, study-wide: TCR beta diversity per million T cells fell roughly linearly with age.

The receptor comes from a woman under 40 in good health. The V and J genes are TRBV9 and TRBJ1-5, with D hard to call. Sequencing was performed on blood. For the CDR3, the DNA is TGTGCCAACAGCGCAGACCATGATCAGCCCCAGCATTTT. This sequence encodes CANSADHDQPQHF.